This TCR beta chain is drawn from a study of metastatic and nonmetastatic thyroid tumors. In the study overall: For malignant and benign thyroid patients, tumor or nodule tissue and blood were the sources whose repertoires were compared.

Overall study findings and caveats: Versus benign nodules, malignant thyroid tumors reportedly had significantly higher TCR beta diversity, in blood and tumor.

The authors' processing: Construction of a distant-metastasis classifier for papillary thyroid cancer relied on CDR3 differences across clinicopathological groups. TCRdb re-called clones from the PCR reads using MiXCR. The V and J calls reflect TCRdb's pipeline rather than the authors' work. The sample shows tens of thousands of clones, roughly a sixth of them seen only once. Sample share makes this clone medium-sized. Its matching antigen is unknown. Trimming left V 3 bases short and J 1 base short, with 6 bases between. CDR3 length equals 13 residues. Per germline, CDR1 MDHEN and CDR2 SYDVKM. Before thyroid surgery, none of the patients had received any treatment.

The chain couples TRBV28 to TRBJ1-2; D uncertain. The clonotype was recovered from a female donor with papillary thyroid cancer or a benign thyroid nodule (not recorded which). Some clones in this sample may be carry-over from other donors' samples. Material: blood. The CDR3 DNA follows: TGTGCCAGCAGTTTGGACCTTAACTATGGCTACACCTTC. Translation gives CASSLDLNYGYTF.